This entry is about one T cell receptor beta chain. Its antigen is unidentified. The sample belongs to a study of cytomegalovirus exposure and HLA in healthy donors. Study-level information: An earlier analysis identified approximately 110 million unique TCR beta sequences in 150 million to 200 million T cells. Some 85 million unique TCRs, all from HLA-typed donors, were included in an early release of the data. Study findings and constraints: Beyond CMV serostatus, there was no information to go on about immune exposure. Researchers catalogued 150 or so TCR beta chains as cytomegalovirus-associated.

Amplification used 60 Vbeta primers and 13 Jbeta primers. Libraries were prepared by immunoSEQ multiplex PCR; TCRdb keeps only in-frame clonotypes and omits some of them. The repertoire holds around 140,000 clones, with around three quarters as singletons. CDR3 length: 16 amino acids. V lost 1 base to trimming and J lost 8 bases, with 18 bases between them. Germline V lookup: CDR1 SGHTA, CDR2 FQGNSA. The sequencing input was PBMCs. The source of this sequence is a woman aged 60-75 years in good health and CMV-seropositive. The chain carries TRBV7-2 and TRBJ2-1; D is perhaps TRBD2 (5 bases). The CDR3 nucleotides are TGTGCCAGCAGCTTAGGATGGCGGGCCCCCTCCCATGAGCAGTTCTTC. Its protein is CASSLGWRAPSHEQFF.